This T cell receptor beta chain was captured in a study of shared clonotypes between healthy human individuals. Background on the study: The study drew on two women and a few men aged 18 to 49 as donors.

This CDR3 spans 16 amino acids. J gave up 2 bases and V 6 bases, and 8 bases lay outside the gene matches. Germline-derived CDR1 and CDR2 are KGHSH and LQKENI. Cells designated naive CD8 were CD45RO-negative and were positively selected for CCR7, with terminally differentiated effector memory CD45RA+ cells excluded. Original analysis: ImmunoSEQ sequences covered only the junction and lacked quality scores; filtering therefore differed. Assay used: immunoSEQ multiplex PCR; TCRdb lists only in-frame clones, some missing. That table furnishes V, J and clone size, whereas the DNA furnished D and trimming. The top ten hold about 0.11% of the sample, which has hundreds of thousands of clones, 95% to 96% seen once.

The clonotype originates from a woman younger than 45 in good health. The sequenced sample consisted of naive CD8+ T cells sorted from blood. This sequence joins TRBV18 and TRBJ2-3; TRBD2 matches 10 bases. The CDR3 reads CASSPELAGDTDTQYF. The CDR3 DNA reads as TGTGCCAGCTCGCCGGAGCTAGCGGGAGACACAGATACGCAGTATTTT.